The 10 T cell receptor beta chains presented below share a single source sample, sequenced in a study of shared clonotypes between healthy human individuals. Sequencing used immunoSEQ multiplex PCR; TCRdb keeps in-frame clones, though not all of them. The repertoire holds roughly 2.4 million clones, with approximately 94% as singletons. Sequencing was carried out using naive CD4+ T cells sorted from blood. Subset denoted: CD45RA+ positively selected. These receptors were collected from a man aged 18 to 30 in good health.

This chain uses TRBV2 with TRBJ1-2, with D tentatively TRBD1 (6 bases). This CDR3 has 12 amino acids. Trimming cost V 6 bases and J 5 bases, with 10 bases left between them. Germline assignment: CDR1 SNHLY and CDR2 FYNNEI. CDR3 sequence (DNA): TGTGCCAGCAGGGACAGCCCTTATGGCTACACCTTC. It translates to CASRDSPYGYTF. Supplemented by reference TRBV2 and TRBJ1-2, the full variable domain reads EPEVTQTPSHQVTQMGQEVILRCVPISNHLYFYWYRQILGQKVEFLVSFYNNEISEKSEIFDDQFSVERPDGSNFTLKIRSTKLEDSAMYFCASRDSPYGYTFGSGTRLTVV.

This clone showed up just a few times. The sample holds other DNA sequences that translate to the same CDR3. J is TRBJ2-7 and V is TRBV5-1, with D tentatively TRBD1 (5 bases). The V end was cut by 0 bases, the J end by 2 bases, with 9 bases between. Germline lookup yields CDR1 SGHRS and CDR2 YFSETQ. The length of the CDR3 is 14 residues. CDR3 DNA sequence: TGCGCCAGCAGCTTGGAAACAGGTACCTACGAGCAGTACTTC. Its protein product is CASSLETGTYEQYF. Filled out from reference TRBV5-1 and TRBJ2-7, the complete variable domain reads KAGVTQTPRYLIKTRGQQVTLSCSPISGHRSVSWYQQTPGQGLQFLFEYFSETQRNKGNFPGRFSGRQFSNSRSEMNVSTLELGDSALYLCASSLETGTYEQYFGPGTRLTVT.

The chain recombines TRBV19 with TRBJ1-5; D call uncertain. This CDR3 region has 13 residues. V shed 5 bases and J shed 7 bases, with 12 bases lying between them. Germline loops: CDR1 LNHDA, CDR2 SQIVND (reference sequence). The CDR3 protein is CASSPGSGQPQHF. CDR3 nucleotide sequence: TGTGCCAGTAGTCCAGGTTCTGGGCAGCCCCAGCATTTT.

This chain joins TRBV2 and TRBJ2-7; D remains ambiguous. The ends were cut back, 6 bases at V and 4 bases at J, with 7 bases in the middle. From germline, CDR1 is SNHLY and CDR2 FYNNEI. The CDR3 length is 11 residues. The CDR3 loop reads CASRAIYEQYF. CDR3 bases: TGTGCCAGCAGGGCTATATACGAGCAGTACTTC.

The chain is built from TRBV19 and TRBJ1-5, with 7 bases aligning to TRBD1. The CDR3 has 16 residues. V was pared by 3 bases and J by 6 bases, with 11 bases of the junction left unmatched. CDR1 LNHDA and CDR2 SQIVND come from the germline V gene (reference sequence). DNA for the CDR3: TGTGCCAGTAGTATCCCTCAGACAGGGAAAGGTCAGCCCCAGCATTTT. It specifies CASSIPQTGKGQPQHF.

This chain's CDR3 is CATRSSGSTDTQYF. As DNA, the CDR3 is TGCGCCACCCGGAGTAGCGGGAGTACAGATACGCAGTATTTT. The chain uses TRBV4-1 and TRBJ2-3; 9 nucleotides agree with TRBD2. Losses at the gene ends were 10 bases for V and 3 bases for J; bases not matched to a gene: 8. Germline V gives CDR1 MGHRA, CDR2 YSYEKL. There are 14 residues in the CDR3.

The rearrangement uses TRBV4-1 and TRBJ2-7, with 7 bases identical to TRBD1. Germline lookup yields CDR1 MGHRA and CDR2 YSYEKL. CDR3 length equals 14 residues. V lost 1 base and J lost 2; bases outside the gene matches: 2. The CDR3 here is CASSQGQGTYEQYF. The CDR3 nucleotides are TGCGCCAGCAGCCAAGGACAGGGAACCTACGAGCAGTACTTC.

This rearrangement joins TRBV11-2 to TRBJ1-1, with D unclear. V lost 5 bases and J 1 base, leaving 8 bases between the germline ends. Per germline, CDR1 SGHAT and CDR2 FQNNGV. The CDR3 is 13 residues long. The CDR3: CASSAQPNTEAFF. In DNA, the CDR3 is TGTGCCAGCAGCGCACAACCGAACACTGAAGCTTTCTTT.

The rearrangement links TRBV30 to TRBJ1-1; D might be TRBD1 (5 bases). The CDR3 runs 15 residues. Germline V gene data show CDR1 as GTSNPN and CDR2 as SVGIG (reference sequence). With 2 bases removed from V and 0 bases from J, the gap between germline ends came to 13 bases. CDR3 nucleotides: TGTGCCTGGAGTCCGCGGGGGTTGTTGAACACTGAAGCTTTCTTT. Residues: CAWSPRGLLNTEAFF.

This chain links TRBV18 with TRBJ1-1; D may be TRBD1 (6 bases). V dropped 3 bases and J dropped 3 bases, with 17 bases sitting between them. Germline-derived CDR1 and CDR2 are KGHSH and LQKENI. The CDR3 is 16 amino acids. The CDR3 is CASSPNLGAQDTEAFF. Here the CDR3 DNA reads TGTGCCAGCTCACCGAATCTGGGGGCGCAGGACACTGAAGCTTTCTTT.